These T cell receptor beta chains were read from a single sample in a study of T cell responses to AZD1222 COVID-19 vaccine. Using immunoSEQ multiplex PCR, the repertoire was profiled, and TCRdb retains in-frame clones only, with some absent. This table has 150,000 to 200,000 clones, roughly 88% appearing once. Sample: peripheral blood, taken 28 days after the second AZD1222 dose. These TCRs come from an adult who received the AZD1222 COVID-19 vaccine. CDR3s include the opening cysteine and the closing phenylalanine or tryptophan. D genes are given only for firm matches. Clone size is not always given. Where it is, it says once, few, many or a class for expanded clones.

abundance	v_gene	j_gene	d_gene	CDR3aa	CDR3nt
.	TRBV3-1/TRBV3-2	TRBJ1-3	.	CASSWARNTIYF	TGTGCCAGCAGCTGGGCCCGAAACACCATATATTTT
.	TRBV9	TRBJ2-3	TRBD2	CASSAGGDLADTQYF	TGTGCCAGCAGCGCCGGGGGGGACCTGGCAGATACGCAGTATTTT
.	TRBV14	TRBJ1-6	.	CASSQAGVNNSPLHF	TGTGCCAGCAGCCAAGCCGGGGTGAATAATTCACCCCTCCACTTT
.	TRBV9	TRBJ1-6	.	CASSVDAGGGSPLHF	TGTGCCAGCAGCGTAGATGCGGGGGGCGGATCACCCCTCCACTTT
.	TRBV7-2	TRBJ1-1	.	CASSLDPTNTEAFF	TGTGCCAGCAGCTTAGACCCGACGAACACTGAAGCTTTCTTT
few	TRBV9	TRBJ2-7	TRBD2	CASSSGGASYEQYF	TGTGCCAGCAGCTCCGGGGGGGCATCCTACGAGCAGTACTTC
.	TRBV19	TRBJ2-4	.	CASSSAGLLAKNIQYF	TGTGCCAGTAGTTCCGCAGGACTCTTGGCCAAAAACATTCAGTACTTC
.	TRBV7-9	TRBJ1-4	TRBD1	CASSPDREYEKLFF	TGTGCCAGCAGCCCGGACAGGGAGTATGAAAAACTGTTTTTT
few	TRBV10-3	TRBJ2-2	.	CATARLTGELFF	TGTGCTACCGCTCGCCTCACCGGGGAGCTGTTTTTT
.	TRBV19	TRBJ2-3	.	CASSPSLGSGFDTQYF	TGTGCCAGTAGTCCCTCCCTAGGGAGTGGGTTTGATACGCAGTATTTT
.	TRBV7-2	TRBJ1-1	.	CASSLATAMEAFF	TGTGCCAGCAGCTTAGCGACAGCAATGGAAGCTTTCTTT
.	TRBV28	TRBJ1-2	.	CASRPSGYGYTF	TGTGCCAGCAGGCCGTCTGGCTATGGCTACACCTTC
.	TRBV19	TRBJ2-7	TRBD1	CASSIGAQQGYEQYF	TGTGCCAGTAGTATAGGAGCCCAACAGGGGTACGAGCAGTACTTC
.	TRBV5-1	TRBJ1-4	.	CASSLEQLHEKLFF	TGCGCCAGCAGCTTGGAACAGCTACATGAAAAACTGTTTTTT
.	TRBV19	TRBJ1-1	.	CASHTEKGGEAFF	TGTGCCAGCCATACCGAAAAGGGGGGTGAAGCTTTCTTT
once	TRBV19	TRBJ2-1	TRBD1	CASTPGQGYNEQFF	TGTGCCAGCACACCGGGACAGGGGTACAATGAGCAGTTCTTC
.	TRBV25-1	TRBJ1-6	TRBD1	CASSLPRTGRDSPLHF	TGTGCCAGCAGCCTCCCCAGGACAGGGAGGGACTCACCCCTCCACTTT
.	TRBV10-3	TRBJ1-5	TRBD1	CAISEESQGKPQHF	TGTGCCATCAGTGAGGAGTCACAGGGGAAGCCCCAGCATTTT